A selection of T cell receptor beta chains follows, all from one sample in a study of cytomegalovirus exposure and HLA in healthy donors. The method was immunoSEQ multiplex PCR; TCRdb's version includes in-frame clones alone and lacks a portion of them. Altogether roughly 26,000 clones are present, 70% being singletons, with the ten largest covering roughly 4.4%. Sequencing input: PBMCs. Every receptor here comes from a woman aged 50 to 60 in good health and CMV-seronegative. CDR3s include the opening cysteine and the closing phenylalanine or tryptophan. D genes are given only for firm matches. Only part of the rows carry a size: once, few, many, or a class if the clone is expanded.

cdr3_aa	cdr3_nt	d_call	j_call	v_call	clone_size
CASRGARGIGTDTQYF	TGTGCCAGCAGAGGGGCCAGGGGCATTGGCACAGATACGCAGTATTTT	-	TRBJ2-3	TRBV5-4	-
CASRTGGYYGYTF	TGTGCCAGCAGGACAGGGGGTTACTATGGCTACACCTTC	TRBD1	TRBJ1-2	TRBV6-5	-
CASSDDRFMTEAFF	TGTGCCAGTAGTGACGACAGGTTTATGACTGAAGCTTTCTTT	-	TRBJ1-1	TRBV19	once
CASSESGYRGRYEQYF	TGTGCCAGCAGTGAATCGGGGTACAGGGGTAGGTACGAGCAGTACTTC	TRBD1	TRBJ2-7	TRBV2	few
CASSYRWGGGYEQYF	TGTGCCAGCAGTTACAGGTGGGGGGGAGGCTACGAGCAGTACTTC	TRBD2	TRBJ2-7	TRBV6-5	-
CASRPPGPREQPQHF	TGTGCCAGCAGACCCCCCGGGCCCAGGGAACAGCCCCAGCATTTT	-	TRBJ1-5	TRBV6-5	-
CASSLDPLSGANVLTF	TGTGCCAGCAGCTTAGACCCACTCTCTGGGGCCAACGTCCTGACTTTC	-	TRBJ2-6	TRBV7-2	few
CASGGRSEKLFF	TGTGCCAGCGGAGGGAGGTCGGAAAAACTGTTTTTT	-	TRBJ1-4	TRBV6-6	-
CASSTGQGYTF	TGTGCCAGTAGTACGGGACAGGGCTACACCTTC	TRBD1	TRBJ1-2	TRBV19	-
CASSSDSSGGELFF	TGCGCCAGCAGCTCGGACAGCTCCGGCGGGGAGCTGTTTTTT	-	TRBJ2-2	TRBV5-1	-
CASSLGVGQETQYF	TGTGCCAGCAGCTTAGGTGTCGGCCAAGAGACCCAGTACTTC	-	TRBJ2-5	TRBV7-7	-
CASSLGTGLTTDTQYF	TGCGCCAGCAGCTTGGGGACAGGGCTCACCACAGATACGCAGTATTTT	TRBD1	TRBJ2-3	TRBV5-1	-
CATSRTRLTSTDTQYF	TGTGCCACCAGCCGCACACGACTAACTAGCACAGATACGCAGTATTTT	-	TRBJ2-3	TRBV15	-
CAIRGTVDTGELFF	TGTGCCATCAGGGGGACAGTGGACACCGGGGAGCTGTTTTTT	TRBD1	TRBJ2-2	TRBV10-3	-
CASSLDRMNTEAFF	TGCGCCAGCAGCTTGGACAGAATGAACACTGAAGCTTTCTTT	-	TRBJ1-1	TRBV5-1	-
CASSARCVTDIAYEQYF	TGTGCCAGCAGCGCCCGCTGCGTCACGGACATCGCGTACGAGCAGTACTTC	-	TRBJ2-7	TRBV9	-
CASSLAAVYEQYF	TGTGCCAGCAGCTTGGCCGCGGTCTACGAGCAGTACTTC	-	TRBJ2-7	TRBV5-6	-
CASSTGTAIGYTF	TGTGCCAGCAGCACCGGGACAGCTATTGGCTACACCTTC	TRBD1	TRBJ1-2	TRBV2	once
CASSRGTSSYEQYF	TGCGCCAGCAGCAGGGGGACGAGCTCCTACGAGCAGTACTTC	-	TRBJ2-7	TRBV5-1	-
CASSDQGLGNTIYF	TGTGCCAGCAGCGACCAGGGTCTGGGAAACACCATATATTTT	-	TRBJ1-3	TRBV7-9	-
CASSYYAQNTGELFF	TGTGCCAGCAGTTACTACGCGCAGAACACCGGGGAGCTGTTTTTT	-	TRBJ2-2	TRBV6-5	-
CATSRDLGGSYEQYF	TGTGCCACCAGCAGAGATCTGGGGGGCTCCTACGAGCAGTACTTC	-	TRBJ2-7	TRBV15	-
CASSKETGGNQPQHF	TGTGCCAGCAGTAAAGAGACAGGGGGCAATCAGCCCCAGCATTTT	TRBD1	TRBJ1-5	TRBV28	-
CASRGQGAREQFF	TGTGCCAGCAGGGGACAGGGTGCGAGGGAGCAGTTCTTC	TRBD1	TRBJ2-1	TRBV2	few
CASTTDRGGNYGYTF	TGTGCCAGCACCACCGACAGGGGTGGTAACTATGGCTACACCTTC	TRBD1	TRBJ1-2	TRBV6-5	-
CASSPAGKGVFGYTF	TGTGCCAGCAGTCCAGCGGGGAAGGGGGTCTTTGGCTACACCTTC	-	TRBJ1-2	TRBV6-5	-
CSVGNSGSTDTQYF	TGCAGCGTCGGGAATAGCGGGAGCACAGATACGCAGTATTTT	TRBD2	TRBJ2-3	TRBV29-1	-
CASRANQPQHF	TGTGCCAGCAGGGCTAATCAGCCCCAGCATTTT	-	TRBJ1-5	TRBV6-1	-
CASSMTATETQYF	TGTGCCAGCAGTATGACAGCCACGGAGACCCAGTACTTC	-	TRBJ2-5	TRBV6-5	-
CSAQGDNEQFF	TGCAGTGCGCAGGGCGACAATGAGCAGTTCTTC	-	TRBJ2-1	TRBV20-1	few
CSVLGLAGTNEQFF	TGCAGCGTGCTAGGACTAGCGGGAACCAATGAGCAGTTCTTC	TRBD2	TRBJ2-1	TRBV29-1	-
CASTEGLGGTQYF	TGTGCCAGCACCGAAGGACTAGGAGGGACCCAGTACTTC	TRBD2	TRBJ2-5	TRBV2	once
CASSFEGGGYEQYF	TGCGCCAGCAGCTTTGAGGGAGGGGGATACGAGCAGTACTTC	-	TRBJ2-7	TRBV5-1	-
CASSHRGRTTDTQYF	TGTGCCAGCAGCCACAGGGGGAGGACCACAGATACGCAGTATTTT	TRBD1	TRBJ2-3	TRBV7-3	-
CASSGVSGRFDEQYF	TGTGCCAGCAGTGGGGTGAGCGGGAGGTTCGACGAGCAGTACTTC	TRBD2	TRBJ2-7	TRBV28	-
CASSANSYGYTF	TGTGCCAGCAGTGCGAACAGCTATGGCTACACCTTC	-	TRBJ1-2	TRBV2	-
CASSPQFNYGYTF	TGTGCCAGCAGCCCACAATTTAACTATGGCTACACCTTC	-	TRBJ1-2	TRBV28	once
CASSPGQNTEAFF	TGCGCCAGCAGCCCCGGACAAAACACTGAAGCTTTCTTT	-	TRBJ1-1	TRBV5-1	-
CSVFVPGQGIGELFF	TGCAGCGTTTTTGTTCCGGGACAGGGGATCGGGGAGCTGTTTTTT	TRBD1	TRBJ2-2	TRBV29-1	few
CASSIDDSGLPLHF	TGTGCCAGTAGTATAGACGACAGCGGGCTACCCCTCCACTTT	-	TRBJ1-6	TRBV19	-
CASNKGQRGQGDTQYF	TGTGCCAGCAACAAGGGGCAACGGGGACAGGGGGATACGCAGTATTTT	TRBD1	TRBJ2-3	TRBV5-4	-
CSASGGRLAGSTDTQYF	TGCAGCGCCTCCGGCGGTCGACTAGCGGGATCCACAGATACGCAGTATTTT	TRBD2	TRBJ2-3	TRBV29-1	-
CASSLGLAVQETQYF	TGTGCCAGCAGCTTAGGACTAGCGGTACAAGAGACCCAGTACTTC	TRBD2	TRBJ2-5	TRBV7-8	-
CASSNWDMNEQFF	TGTGCCAGCAGCAATTGGGACATGAATGAGCAGTTCTTC	-	TRBJ2-1	TRBV7-6	-
CASSPQGGAGANVLTF	TGTGCCAGCAGCCCACAGGGGGGCGCTGGGGCCAACGTCCTGACTTTC	TRBD1	TRBJ2-6	TRBV4-2	-
CASSERVGVYGYTF	TGTGCCAGCAGTGAAAGGGTAGGGGTCTATGGCTACACCTTC	-	TRBJ1-2	TRBV6-1	-
CASSIGGLAAEQYF	TGTGCCAGTAGTATAGGGGGACTAGCTGCCGAGCAGTACTTC	TRBD2	TRBJ2-7	TRBV19	-
CASSLAGTQYF	TGTGCCAGCAGCCTCGCGGGGACCCAGTACTTC	-	TRBJ2-5	TRBV9	-
CASSLIGANEKLFF	TGTGCCAGCAGTTTAATAGGGGCGAATGAAAAACTGTTTTTT	-	TRBJ1-4	TRBV28	-
CASSLQGAMNTEAFF	TGTGCCAGCAGCTTACAGGGGGCCATGAACACTGAAGCTTTCTTT	TRBD1	TRBJ1-1	TRBV7-9	few